Listed below are T cell receptor beta chains from one sample, sequenced in a study of blood T cells in healthy people across ages. One entry per CDR3 protein results from TCRdb running MiXCR on the 5' RACE reads. The sample comprises hundreds of thousands of distinct CDR3 sequences, more than 55% of which are singletons, and about a quarter rests with the top ten. Sequenced sample: blood. The receptors were gathered from a man aged 35-49 years in good health. Each CDR3 is given with its conserved first and last residue. Each record gives: CDR3 protein, CDR3 DNA, J gene, D gene, clone size, V gene. The D gene is left open where the match is weak. Clone size is stated in some rows and not others, as once, few, many or a class when expanded.

cdr3_aa: CASSFGGGKPQHF
cdr3_nt: TGTGCCAGCAGTTTCGGAGGGGGCAAGCCCCAGCATTTT
j_call: TRBJ1-5
d_call: TRBD1
clone_size: few
v_call: TRBV27

cdr3_aa: CASGRNGRIYEQYF
cdr3_nt: TGTGCCAGCGGTCGGAACGGACGGATCTACGAGCAGTACTTC
j_call: TRBJ2-7
d_call: NA
clone_size: NA
v_call: TRBV27

cdr3_aa: CASSEAFGNQPQHF
cdr3_nt: TGTGCCAGCAGTGAAGCGTTCGGCAATCAGCCCCAGCATTTT
j_call: TRBJ1-5
d_call: NA
clone_size: NA
v_call: TRBV2

cdr3_aa: CSARDGSSYEQYF
cdr3_nt: TGCAGTGCTAGAGATGGTAGCTCCTACGAGCAGTACTTC
j_call: TRBJ2-7
d_call: NA
clone_size: few
v_call: TRBV20-1

cdr3_aa: CASSLGLRRRDYGYTF
cdr3_nt: TGTGCCAGCAGCTTAGGGTTGAGGCGCAGGGACTATGGCTACACCTTC
j_call: TRBJ1-2
d_call: NA
clone_size: NA
v_call: TRBV7-2

cdr3_aa: CSHGGTATYNEQFF
cdr3_nt: TGCAGCCACGGAGGGACTGCTACCTACAATGAGCAGTTCTTC
j_call: TRBJ2-1
d_call: NA
clone_size: NA
v_call: TRBV29-1

cdr3_aa: CASSLIAGVTETQYF
cdr3_nt: TGTGCCAGCAGCTTAATAGCGGGAGTAACAGAGACCCAGTACTTC
j_call: TRBJ2-5
d_call: TRBD2
clone_size: NA
v_call: TRBV11-3

cdr3_aa: CASSSSTGTKYF
cdr3_nt: TGTGCCAGCAGCTCGTCGACCGGGACGAAGTATTTT
j_call: TRBJ2-3
d_call: NA
clone_size: NA
v_call: TRBV7-2

cdr3_aa: CSASDPWTSGKETQYF
cdr3_nt: TGCAGTGCTAGTGACCCGTGGACTAGCGGTAAAGAGACCCAGTACTTC
j_call: TRBJ2-5
d_call: TRBD2
clone_size: many
v_call: TRBV20-1

cdr3_aa: CASSEAQDRVSTDTQYF
cdr3_nt: TGTGCCAGCAGTGAAGCACAGGACAGGGTTTCCACAGATACGCAGTATTTT
j_call: TRBJ2-3
d_call: TRBD1
clone_size: NA
v_call: TRBV2

cdr3_aa: CASSLVQGSYNEQFF
cdr3_nt: TGTGCCAGCAGCTTAGTACAGGGTTCCTACAATGAGCAGTTCTTC
j_call: TRBJ2-1
d_call: NA
clone_size: NA
v_call: TRBV5-1

cdr3_aa: CSARAVAGPTDTQYF
cdr3_nt: TGCAGTGCTAGAGCGGTAGCGGGTCCCACAGATACGCAGTATTTT
j_call: TRBJ2-3
d_call: TRBD2
clone_size: few
v_call: TRBV20-1

cdr3_aa: CASATSTDTQYF
cdr3_nt: TGTGCCAGCGCCACTAGCACAGATACGCAGTATTTT
j_call: TRBJ2-3
d_call: NA
clone_size: many
v_call: TRBV7-2

cdr3_aa: CASGRPGVRWSYNEQFF
cdr3_nt: TGTGCCAGCGGCCGTCCGGGGGTCCGGTGGTCCTACAATGAGCAGTTCTTC
j_call: TRBJ2-1
d_call: NA
clone_size: NA
v_call: TRBV6-1

cdr3_aa: CATSSELAGGQETQYF
cdr3_nt: TGTGCCACCAGCAGCGAACTAGCGGGAGGCCAAGAGACCCAGTACTTC
j_call: TRBJ2-5
d_call: TRBD2
clone_size: NA
v_call: TRBV15

cdr3_aa: CASSRSLRQPGETQYF
cdr3_nt: TGTGCCAGCAGCCGATCCCTACGACAGCCGGGGGAGACCCAGTACTTC
j_call: TRBJ2-5
d_call: NA
clone_size: NA
v_call: TRBV7-2

cdr3_aa: CASKPGLAVQETQYF
cdr3_nt: TGTGCCAGCAAACCGGGACTAGCGGTACAAGAGACCCAGTACTTC
j_call: TRBJ2-5
d_call: TRBD2
clone_size: once
v_call: TRBV12-3/TRBV12-4

cdr3_aa: CASSQTKSYNEQFF
cdr3_nt: TGTGCCAGCAGTCAGACTAAGTCCTACAATGAGCAGTTCTTC
j_call: TRBJ2-1
d_call: NA
clone_size: NA
v_call: TRBV28

cdr3_aa: CASSSGGERYGYTF
cdr3_nt: TGTGCCAGCAGCTCGGGGGGGGAGCGTTATGGCTACACCTTC
j_call: TRBJ1-2
d_call: NA
clone_size: NA
v_call: TRBV4-2

cdr3_aa: CASSPTTGTTEAFF
cdr3_nt: TGTGCCAGCAGCCCCACAACAGGGACCACTGAAGCTTTCTTT
j_call: TRBJ1-1
d_call: NA
clone_size: few
v_call: TRBV3-1

cdr3_aa: CASSLGEIASETQYF
cdr3_nt: TGTGCCAGCAGCTTAGGGGAAATAGCGAGCGAGACCCAGTACTTC
j_call: TRBJ2-5
d_call: NA
clone_size: NA
v_call: TRBV11-2

cdr3_aa: CASSLEGWGYGYTF
cdr3_nt: TGCGCCAGCAGCTTGGAGGGATGGGGCTATGGCTACACCTTC
j_call: TRBJ1-2
d_call: NA
clone_size: NA
v_call: TRBV5-1

cdr3_aa: CASSPLMGDSSRYEQYF
cdr3_nt: TGTGCCAGCTCACCACTGATGGGGGACTCCTCAAGGTACGAGCAGTACTTC
j_call: TRBJ2-7
d_call: NA
clone_size: NA
v_call: TRBV18

cdr3_aa: CASSLSLGLVYNEQFF
cdr3_nt: TGTGCCAGCAGTTTATCGTTAGGATTAGTCTACAATGAGCAGTTCTTC
j_call: TRBJ2-1
d_call: NA
clone_size: NA
v_call: TRBV27

cdr3_aa: CASLGGGGTQYF
cdr3_nt: TGTGCCAGCCTAGGGGGGGGCGGTACGCAGTATTTT
j_call: TRBJ2-3
d_call: NA
clone_size: NA
v_call: TRBV28

cdr3_aa: CATSRDRYNSPLHF
cdr3_nt: TGTGCCACCAGCAGAGATCGGTATAATTCACCCCTCCACTTT
j_call: TRBJ1-6
d_call: NA
clone_size: NA
v_call: TRBV15

cdr3_aa: CSVEKGIGTDTQYF
cdr3_nt: TGCAGCGTTGAGAAGGGGATCGGTACAGATACGCAGTATTTT
j_call: TRBJ2-3
d_call: NA
clone_size: once
v_call: TRBV29-1

cdr3_aa: CASSFRLAGKDTQYF
cdr3_nt: TGTGCCAGCAGTTTCAGACTAGCGGGAAAAGATACGCAGTATTTT
j_call: TRBJ2-3
d_call: TRBD2
clone_size: few
v_call: TRBV12-3/TRBV12-4

cdr3_aa: CASTLPVPAGSGELFF
cdr3_nt: TGTGCCAGCACCCTCCCAGTTCCGGCGGGATCCGGGGAGCTGTTTTTT
j_call: TRBJ2-2
d_call: NA
clone_size: NA
v_call: TRBV6-6

cdr3_aa: CASSGQGDQPQHF
cdr3_nt: TGTGCCAGCTCGGGACAGGGGGATCAGCCCCAGCATTTT
j_call: TRBJ1-5
d_call: TRBD1
clone_size: NA
v_call: TRBV18

cdr3_aa: CASSQDTLGHSSYNEQFF
cdr3_nt: TGTGCCAGCAGCCAAGATACTCTGGGACACAGCTCCTACAATGAGCAGTTCTTC
j_call: TRBJ2-1
d_call: NA
clone_size: NA
v_call: TRBV3-1

cdr3_aa: CASSTTGINSPLHF
cdr3_nt: TGTGCCAGTAGTACGACAGGGATCAATTCACCCCTCCACTTT
j_call: TRBJ1-6
d_call: TRBD1
clone_size: NA
v_call: TRBV19

cdr3_aa: CSAGGVGGPWNEQFF
cdr3_nt: TGCAGTGCTGGGGGGGTGGGCGGCCCCTGGAATGAGCAGTTCTTC
j_call: TRBJ2-1
d_call: TRBD2
clone_size: NA
v_call: TRBV20-1

cdr3_aa: CASSQEWNNRGIQPQHF
cdr3_nt: TGTGCCAGCAGCCAAGAATGGAACAATCGGGGGATTCAGCCCCAGCATTTT
j_call: TRBJ1-5
d_call: NA
clone_size: NA
v_call: TRBV4-2

cdr3_aa: CASSLGGWGQAITGELFF
cdr3_nt: TGTGCCAGCAGCTTAGGGGGCTGGGGGCAGGCGATCACCGGGGAGCTGTTTTTT
j_call: TRBJ2-2
d_call: NA
clone_size: NA
v_call: TRBV11-2

cdr3_aa: CASSQGLAGTNEQFF
cdr3_nt: TGTGCCAGCAGCCAAGGACTAGCGGGGACCAATGAGCAGTTCTTC
j_call: TRBJ2-1
d_call: TRBD2
clone_size: few
v_call: TRBV3-1

cdr3_aa: CASTFGTGNEQFF
cdr3_nt: TGTGCCAGCACTTTTGGGACTGGCAATGAGCAGTTCTTC
j_call: TRBJ2-1
d_call: NA
clone_size: NA
v_call: TRBV12-3/TRBV12-4

cdr3_aa: CASSPGGRGGEQYF
cdr3_nt: TGTGCCAGCAGCCCCGGGGGCCGGGGAGGCGAGCAGTACTTC
j_call: TRBJ2-7
d_call: NA
clone_size: NA
v_call: TRBV27

cdr3_aa: CASSQNIAGGDTQYF
cdr3_nt: TGTGCCAGCAGCCAAAATATCGCTGGAGGGGATACGCAGTATTTT
j_call: TRBJ2-3
d_call: NA
clone_size: once
v_call: TRBV3-1

cdr3_aa: CSVEDSYSGEQYF
cdr3_nt: TGCAGCGTTGAAGATTCTTACTCGGGCGAGCAGTACTTC
j_call: TRBJ2-7
d_call: NA
clone_size: NA
v_call: TRBV29-1

cdr3_aa: CACRRGRVNTGELFF
cdr3_nt: TGTGCCTGCAGACGCGGGAGGGTTAACACCGGGGAGCTGTTTTTT
j_call: TRBJ2-2
d_call: TRBD2
clone_size: NA
v_call: TRBV6-2/TRBV6-3

cdr3_aa: CASSYSNRGSTEAFF
cdr3_nt: TGTGCCAGCAGTTACTCGAACAGGGGAAGCACTGAAGCTTTCTTT
j_call: TRBJ1-1
d_call: TRBD1
clone_size: NA
v_call: TRBV6-5

cdr3_aa: CASSKSPYRVVCEQYF
cdr3_nt: TGTGCCAGCAGTAAGTCCCCTTACAGGGTTGTCTGCGAGCAGTACTTC
j_call: TRBJ2-7
d_call: NA
clone_size: NA
v_call: TRBV28

cdr3_aa: CASSSQGNTEAFF
cdr3_nt: TGTGCCAGCAGCTCACAGGGGAACACTGAAGCTTTCTTT
j_call: TRBJ1-1
d_call: NA
clone_size: few
v_call: TRBV7-3

cdr3_aa: CATSSGLISREQFF
cdr3_nt: TGTGCCACCAGTTCGGGACTCATTTCCCGAGAGCAGTTCTTC
j_call: TRBJ2-1
d_call: NA
clone_size: NA
v_call: TRBV24-1

cdr3_aa: CASSTGPRPYGYTF
cdr3_nt: TGTGCCAGCAGTACCGGGCCCAGACCTTATGGCTACACCTTC
j_call: TRBJ1-2
d_call: NA
clone_size: few
v_call: TRBV28

cdr3_aa: CASSSPEIRGTDTQYF
cdr3_nt: TGTGCCAGCAGCTCCCCCGAGATCCGGGGCACAGATACGCAGTATTTT
j_call: TRBJ2-3
d_call: NA
clone_size: few
v_call: TRBV7-9

cdr3_aa: CASSQAGLANYGNTF
cdr3_nt: TGCGCCAGCAGCCAAGCAGGGCTGGCGAACTATGGCAACACCTTC
j_call: TRBJ1-2
d_call: NA
clone_size: once
v_call: TRBV4-3

cdr3_aa: CSVVMAGIGIDTQYF
cdr3_nt: TGCAGCGTTGTGATGGCGGGGATTGGCATAGATACGCAGTATTTT
j_call: TRBJ2-3
d_call: NA
clone_size: NA
v_call: TRBV29-1

cdr3_aa: CASSLGQGANTGELFF
cdr3_nt: TGTGCCAGCAGCTTAGGGCAGGGCGCGAACACCGGGGAGCTGTTTTTT
j_call: TRBJ2-2
d_call: NA
clone_size: few
v_call: TRBV11-3

cdr3_aa: CASSLTEAFF
cdr3_nt: TGTGCCAGCAGTTTAACTGAAGCTTTCTTT
j_call: TRBJ1-1
d_call: NA
clone_size: few
v_call: TRBV12-3/TRBV12-4

cdr3_aa: CSASIFQGSNTEAFF
cdr3_nt: TGCAGTGCCTCAATTTTCCAGGGTTCGAACACTGAAGCTTTCTTT
j_call: TRBJ1-1
d_call: NA
clone_size: few
v_call: TRBV20-1